These 20 T cell receptor beta chains were sequenced from one sample in a study of cytomegalovirus exposure and HLA in healthy donors. Primers: 60 Vbeta forward and 13 Jbeta reverse. TCRdb's table, derived via immunoSEQ multiplex PCR, lists solely in-frame clones and lacks some. Of 80,000 to 100,000 clones in the sample, around 77% were seen once. Sequencing input: PBMCs. All receptors come from a man aged 45-65 years in good health and CMV-seropositive.

This clone appeared a few times. J is TRBJ1-4 and V is TRBV19, with 9 bases aligning to TRBD1. The CDR3 loop spans 16 amino acids. Germline assignment: CDR1 LNHDA and CDR2 SQIVND (reference sequence). Trimming removed 7 bases from V and 7 bases from J; junction bases left unmatched: 13. DNA of the CDR3: TGTGCCAGTACCCGGGACAGGGTAGGAAATTCTGAAAAACTGTTTTTT. The encoded protein is CASTRDRVGNSEKLFF.

This clone appeared a few times. V gene TRBV9 combines with J gene TRBJ2-5; 8 nucleotides align to TRBD2. The CDR3 covers 15 residues. J lost 5 bases, V lost 4 bases, and 10 bases had no gene match. Germline CDR1 SGDLS, CDR2 YYNGEE. CDR3: CASSPLAGGRETQYF. CDR3 DNA sequence: TGTGCCAGCAGCCCGCTGGCGGGGGGCCGGGAGACCCAGTACTTC.

Comment on this clone: Its ends do not fully match the called genes, so a read error is possible. This chain links TRBV7-7 with TRBJ1-5; D uncertain. This CDR3 comprises 15 residues. The V gene's germline CDR1 is SSHAT and CDR2 FNYEAQ (reference sequence). CDR3 protein: CASSLEGKRNQPQHF. DNA for the CDR3: TGTGCTAGCAGCTTAGAAGGTAAGCGAAATCAGCCCCAGCATTTT.

Regarding this clone: The junction departs from the called germline gene at one end, perhaps through a read error. The chain uses TRBV7-7 and TRBJ2-2, with 10 bases aligning to TRBD2. CDR1 is SSHAT, CDR2 FNYEAQ, per germline (reference sequence). This CDR3 has 21 amino acids. The CDR3 nucleotides are TGTGCTAGCAGCTTAGTGCCCAGTAAGGGAACAGCGGGGGGGGACACCGGGGAGCTGTTTTTT. Amino acid sequence: CASSLVPSKGTAGGDTGELFF.

The chain recombines TRBV7-7 with TRBJ2-1, with 9 bases matching TRBD2. The CDR3 totals 15 residues. CDR1 is SSHAT, CDR2 FNYEAQ, per germline (reference sequence). V trimming: 8 bases; J trimming: 6 bases; junction bases outside the gene matches: 11. For the CDR3, the DNA is TGTGCCAGCTCCGGGGCTAGCGGGGCCCCCAATGAGCAGTTCTTC. Translation: CASSGASGAPNEQFF. The entire variable domain, with the rest obtained from reference TRBV7-7 and TRBJ2-1, is as follows: GAGVSQSPRYKVTKRGQDVTLRCDPISSHATLYWYQQALGQGPEFLTYFNYEAQPDKSGLPSDRFSAERPEGSISTLTIQRTEQRDSAMYRCASSGASGAPNEQFFGPGTRLTVL.

The chain uses TRBV2 and TRBJ1-5; tentatively, D is TRBD1 (5 bases). The CDR3 contains 16 residues. Germline V CDR1 and CDR2: SNHLY, FYNNEI. V gave up 5 bases and J gave up 8 bases, with 22 bases separating them. This CDR3 reads CASSSSATDTTKPQHF. CDR3 bases: TGTGCCAGCAGTTCATCGGCTACGGACACCACAAAGCCCCAGCATTTT.

The V gene is TRBV6-5, the J gene TRBJ2-5; possibly TRBD2 for D (5 bases). The CDR3 loop spans 11 amino acids. Germline CDR1 reads MNHEY; CDR2 reads SVGAGI. Trimming took 7 bases from V and 7 from J, leaving 10 bases between them. CDR3 amino acids: CASTDEGTQYF. The CDR3, as DNA: TGTGCCAGCACAGACGAGGGGACCCAGTACTTC.

V usage is TRBV19 and J usage is TRBJ2-3; unclear D gene. Looked up from germline, CDR1 is LNHDA and CDR2 is SQIVND (reference sequence). The CDR3 extends over 15 amino acids. V dropped 5 bases and J dropped 4 bases, with 16 bases sitting between them. CDR3 residues: CASSPPFRPPDTQYF. DNA for the CDR3: TGTGCCAGTAGTCCTCCGTTCAGGCCCCCAGATACGCAGTATTTT.

The chain employs TRBV12-5 and TRBJ2-3; 9 bases agree with TRBD2. The CDR3 runs to 19 residues. Germline CDR1 is LGHNT and CDR2 is FRNRAP. The trim removed 0 bases at V and 2 bases at J, leaving 12 bases unmatched. This CDR3 is CASGLVLRPSGGYTDTQYF. In nucleotides, the CDR3 is TGTGCTAGTGGTTTGGTCCTTCGGCCGAGCGGGGGGTACACAGATACGCAGTATTTT.

The gene calls are TRBV28 and TRBJ1-5; 9 nucleotides align to TRBD1. The ends lost 7 bases at V and 6 bases at J; junction bases unmatched: 13. The V gene's germline CDR1 is MDHEN and CDR2 SYDVKM. The CDR3 covers 16 residues. The CDR3 DNA reads TGTGCCAGCACCTCTCCAGGACAGGGGTCCCGTCAGCCCCAGCATTTT. This translates into CASTSPGQGSRQPQHF.

V and J are TRBV7-2 and TRBJ1-2; D call uncertain. The CDR3 totals 16 residues. Per the germline V gene, CDR1 is SGHTA and CDR2 is FQGNSA. Trimming stripped 2 bases from V and 5 bases from J, with 18 bases between. CDR3 amino acids: CASSLTTGSTAYGYTF. The CDR3 bases are TGTGCCAGCAGCTTAACGACTGGGTCGACCGCTTATGGCTACACCTTC.

The chain employs TRBV30 and TRBJ1-2; perhaps TRBD1 as D (5 bases). Looked up from germline, CDR1 is GTSNPN and CDR2 is SVGIG (reference sequence). Deletions cut 7 bases from V and 4 bases from J, with 16 bases between. The length of the CDR3 is 13 residues. The CDR3 here is CASGERQPYGYTF. Here the CDR3 DNA reads TGTGCCTCCGGTGAGAGACAGCCCTATGGCTACACCTTC.

With regard to this clone: One end of the junction is discordant with germline, which a read error may explain. The rearrangement uses TRBV25-1 and TRBJ1-2; 9 bases line up with TRBD1. CDR3 size: 15 residues. Germline loops: CDR1 MGHDK, CDR2 SYGVNS. CDR3: CASQPPGQGGYGYPF. CDR3 DNA: TGTGCCAGCCAACCCCCGGGACAGGGAGGCTATGGCTACCCCTTC.

Comments on this clone: The sample has other DNA sequences that encode this CDR3 too. The rearrangement joins TRBV5-1 to TRBJ2-3; unclear D gene. Trimming cost V 4 bases and J 0 bases, with 6 bases left between them. Germline V gene lookup returns CDR1 SGHRS and CDR2 YFSETQ. The CDR3 is 13 amino acids. DNA of the CDR3: TGCGCCAGCAGCAATCCAAGCACAGATACGCAGTATTTT. This encodes CASSNPSTDTQYF.

The DNA for the CDR3 is TGTGCCAGCAGCGCAATCCAGGGGGAGACCCAGTACTTC. Protein product: CASSAIQGETQYF. V is TRBV11-3 and J is TRBJ2-5, with a weak D call TRBD1 (6 bases). The V end was cut by 5 bases, the J end by 5 bases, with 12 bases between. The CDR3 totals 13 residues. From germline, CDR1 is SGHNT and CDR2 YENEEA. Together with reference TRBV11-3 and TRBJ2-5, the CDR3 gives the full variable domain: EAGVVQSPRYKIIEKKQPVAFWCNPISGHNTLYWYLQNLGQGPELLIRYENEEAVDDSQLPKDRFSAERLKGVDSTLKIQPAELGDSAVYLCASSAIQGETQYFGPGTRLLVL.

This clone was counted a few times. The rearrangement links TRBV29-1 to TRBJ2-3; D might be TRBD2 (6 bases). In germline, CDR1 is SQVTM, CDR2 ANQGSEA. The CDR3 loop spans 15 amino acids. The chain's CDR3 is CTTLNGGISTDTQYF. Written as DNA, the CDR3 is TGCACAACCCTCAATGGGGGGATTAGCACAGATACGCAGTATTTT.

Note on this clone: The limits of the CDR3 on the DNA are not certain, so only TCRdb's listed CDR3 is given. The chain links TRBV9 to TRBJ2-7; the table's D call, TRBD1, was not checked against the DNA. Germline-derived CDR1 and CDR2 are SGDLS and YYNGEE. 19 amino acids form the CDR3, both terminal residues included. The CDR3 region is CASSVETFGPGQGPREQYF.

The chain employs TRBV6-5 and TRBJ1-1; weak D call: TRBD1 (5 bases). This CDR3 comprises 15 residues. Germline V gene data show CDR1 as MNHEY and CDR2 as SVGAGI. Trimming took off 5 bases at V and 5 bases at J, with 18 bases between the two ends. The CDR3 DNA sequence: TGTGCCAGCAGTGGCCCAGGGAGGCTTGAGACTGAAGCTTTCTTT. Amino acids: CASSGPGRLETEAFF.

The V call is TRBV30, the J call TRBJ1-1; D gene unclear. This CDR3 is 13 amino acids long. The germline V gene encodes CDR1 GTSNPN and CDR2 SVGIG (reference sequence). The V gene lost 4 bases and the J gene lost 8 bases, with 17 bases spanning the gap. CDR3 protein: CAWIETGKAEAFF. CDR3 coding DNA: TGTGCCTGGATCGAGACGGGGAAGGCGGAAGCTTTCTTT.

This clone was counted only a few times. V usage is TRBV18 and J usage is TRBJ2-1; D possibly corresponds to TRBD1 (6 bases). Trimming cost V 5 bases and J 9 bases, with 17 bases left between them. The germline gives CDR1 KGHSH, CDR2 LQKENI. The CDR3 runs to 14 residues. In DNA, the CDR3 is TGTGCCAGCTCAGCCAACAGCAGGGGAACTGAGCAGTTCTTC. This codes for CASSANSRGTEQFF.